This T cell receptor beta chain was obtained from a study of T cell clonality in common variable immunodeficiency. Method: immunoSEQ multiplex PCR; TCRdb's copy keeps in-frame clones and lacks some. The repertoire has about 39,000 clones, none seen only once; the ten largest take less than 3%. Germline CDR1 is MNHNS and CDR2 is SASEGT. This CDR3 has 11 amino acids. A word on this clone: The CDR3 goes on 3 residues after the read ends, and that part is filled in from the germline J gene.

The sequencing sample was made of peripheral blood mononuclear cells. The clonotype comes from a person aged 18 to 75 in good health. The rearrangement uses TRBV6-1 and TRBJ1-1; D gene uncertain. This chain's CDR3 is CASSETRVAFF. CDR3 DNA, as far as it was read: TGTGCCAGCAGTGAAACGAGGGTA.